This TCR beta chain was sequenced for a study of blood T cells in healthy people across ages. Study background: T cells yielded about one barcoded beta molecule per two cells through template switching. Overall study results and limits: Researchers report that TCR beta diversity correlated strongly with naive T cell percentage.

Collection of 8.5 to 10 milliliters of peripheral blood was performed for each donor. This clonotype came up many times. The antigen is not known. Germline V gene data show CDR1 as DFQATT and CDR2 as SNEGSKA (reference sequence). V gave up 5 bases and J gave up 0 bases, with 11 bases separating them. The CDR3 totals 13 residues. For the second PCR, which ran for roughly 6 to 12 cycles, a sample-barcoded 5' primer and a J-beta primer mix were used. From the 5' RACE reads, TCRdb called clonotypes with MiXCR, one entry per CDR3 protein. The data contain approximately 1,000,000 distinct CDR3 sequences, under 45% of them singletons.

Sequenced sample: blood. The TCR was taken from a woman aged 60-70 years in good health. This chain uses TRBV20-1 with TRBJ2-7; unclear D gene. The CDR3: CSAWSMSSYEQYF. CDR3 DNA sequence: TGCAGTGCTTGGTCTATGAGCTCCTACGAGCAGTACTTC.